Listed below are T cell receptor beta chains from one sample, sequenced in a study of blood T cell repertoires in COVID-19. Data came from immunoSEQ multiplex PCR; TCRdb stores just in-frame clones and leaves some out. The data show roughly 300,000 clones, 80% to 95% seen once. The source material was PBMCs or T cells enriched from blood (not recorded which). The receptor source for this set is a woman aged 25-40 years who had recovered from COVID-19. Each CDR3 is given with its conserved first and last residue.

v_gene | CDR3aa
TRBV10-2 | CASEQGKGEQYF
TRBV5-6 | CASSLGQESYEQYF
TRBV5-1 | CASSKTGGTYEQYF
TRBV19 | CASRTGGSLSGNTIYF
TRBV28 | CASSSAGGSGDTQYF
TRBV19 | CASSMRQGGGYLQPQHF
TRBV12-3/TRBV12-4 | CASSRQDYGYTF
TRBV18 | CASSQRSYEQYF
TRBV5-4 | CASSSGLAGNTQYF
TRBV30 | CAWTRQHNQPQHF
TRBV7-2 | CASSLLGYSYEQYF
TRBV1 | CTSSQDRSGNEQFF
TRBV28 | CASSFGDPYEQYF
TRBV30 | CAWSGPGRAEKLFF
TRBV6-5 | CASSYSTQGRYGYTF
TRBV27 | CASSRTQGSSYNSPLHF
TRBV7-9 | CASSYSESRGHTF
TRBV11-2 | CASKLTGAQSPLHF
TRBV2 | CASTRRDSNSPLHF
TRBV11-3 | CASSLAANTEAFF
TRBV10-3 | CAIAGTGGTEAFF
TRBV28 | CASSPRQGADTGELFF
TRBV28 | CASSRDSNQPQHF